The rows below give T cell receptor beta chains drawn from one sample of a study of T cell responses to AZD1222 COVID-19 vaccine. The protocol was immunoSEQ multiplex PCR, while the TCRdb copy is restricted to in-frame clones and leaves out a portion. This sample yields 95,000 to 150,000 clones, of which under 90% are seen a single time; 3.5% to 5% belongs to the top ten. The sample in question was peripheral blood, obtained on day 0 of AZD1222 vaccination. These receptor sequences come from an adult in good health. Both conserved end residues are part of each CDR3. A D gene is named only where the DNA matches it firmly. Part of the rows lack a size; the others show once, few, many or a class for expanded clones.

j_call	clone_size	v_call	d_call	cdr3_length	cdr3_aa	cdr3_nt
TRBJ1-1	.	TRBV9	.	14	CASSGQTWDTEAFF	TGTGCCAGCAGCGGCCAGACATGGGACACTGAAGCTTTCTTT
TRBJ1-6	once	TRBV28	.	19	CASSFSASSHPNLGSPLHF	TGTGCCAGCAGTTTTTCGGCTAGCTCTCATCCTAATTTGGGTTCACCCCTCCACTTT
TRBJ2-7	.	TRBV4-2	.	15	CASSQEAQGSGEQYF	TGTGCCAGCAGCCAAGAAGCCCAGGGGTCAGGCGAGCAGTACTTC
TRBJ2-7	.	TRBV3-1/TRBV3-2	TRBD1	14	CASSPWDRTYEQYF	TGTGCCAGCAGCCCTTGGGACAGAACCTACGAGCAGTACTTC
TRBJ2-7	.	TRBV6-5	.	14	CASSYGGVIYEQYF	TGTGCCAGCAGTTACGGTGGTGTTATCTACGAGCAGTACTTC
TRBJ1-3	.	TRBV6-1	.	16	CASSEAASFSGNTIYF	TGTGCCAGCAGTGAAGCGGCGAGTTTCTCTGGAAACACCATATATTTT
TRBJ2-6	.	TRBV7-9	.	18	CASSLNYREIGGANVLTF	TGTGCCAGCAGCTTAAACTACAGGGAAATTGGTGGGGCCAACGTCCTGACTTTC
TRBJ1-3	.	TRBV6-5	.	14	CASSYSHSGNTIYF	TGTGCCAGCAGTTACTCCCACTCTGGAAACACCATATATTTT
TRBJ2-5	.	TRBV5-1	TRBD1	15	CASSFGQVPGETQYF	TGCGCCAGCAGCTTTGGACAGGTCCCAGGGGAGACCCAGTACTTC
TRBJ2-1	.	TRBV3-1/TRBV3-2	.	16	CASSQGWGAQGSEQFF	TGTGCCAGCAGCCAGGGATGGGGGGCGCAGGGTAGTGAGCAGTTCTTC
TRBJ1-1	.	TRBV5-4	TRBD1	16	CASSYPGGGGYTEAFF	TGTGCCAGCAGCTACCCTGGCGGAGGGGGCTACACTGAAGCTTTCTTT
TRBJ2-1	.	TRBV2	.	13	CASSGTSVDEQFF	TGTGCCAGCAGTGGGACCTCCGTCGATGAGCAGTTCTTC
TRBJ2-7	few	TRBV7-2	TRBD2	15	CASSTGRGSSYEQYF	TGTGCCAGCAGCACCGGGAGGGGGAGCTCCTACGAGCAGTACTTC
TRBJ2-7	once	TRBV19	TRBD2	17	CASSPRGGASGYYEQYF	TGTGCCAGTAGCCCAAGGGGTGGGGCTAGCGGATACTACGAGCAGTACTTC
TRBJ1-5	.	TRBV6-5	.	15	CASSYSGGPGQPQHF	TGTGCCAGCAGTTACTCGGGGGGGCCGGGTCAGCCCCAGCATTTT
TRBJ1-1	.	TRBV3-1/TRBV3-2	TRBD1	13	CASSHAGGIVAFF	TGTGCCAGCAGCCATGCAGGGGGGATTGTGGCTTTCTTT
TRBJ2-1	few	TRBV14	TRBD2	15	CASSPVAGRYNEQFF	TGTGCCAGCAGCCCGGTAGCGGGACGGTACAATGAGCAGTTCTTC